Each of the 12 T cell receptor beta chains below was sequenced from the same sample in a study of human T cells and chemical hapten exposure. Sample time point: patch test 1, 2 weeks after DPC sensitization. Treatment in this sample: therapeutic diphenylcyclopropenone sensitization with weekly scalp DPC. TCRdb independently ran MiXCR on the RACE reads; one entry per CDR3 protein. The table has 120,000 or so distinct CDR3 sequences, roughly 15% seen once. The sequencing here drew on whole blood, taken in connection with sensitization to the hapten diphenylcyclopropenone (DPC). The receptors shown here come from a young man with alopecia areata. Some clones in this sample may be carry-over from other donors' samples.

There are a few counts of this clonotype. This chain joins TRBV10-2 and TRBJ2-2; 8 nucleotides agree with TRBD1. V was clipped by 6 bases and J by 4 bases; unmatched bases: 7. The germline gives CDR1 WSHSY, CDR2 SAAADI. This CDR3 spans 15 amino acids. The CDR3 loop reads CASRPGTGSTGELFF. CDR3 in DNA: TGCGCCAGCAGGCCCGGGACAGGAAGCACCGGGGAGCTGTTTTTT.

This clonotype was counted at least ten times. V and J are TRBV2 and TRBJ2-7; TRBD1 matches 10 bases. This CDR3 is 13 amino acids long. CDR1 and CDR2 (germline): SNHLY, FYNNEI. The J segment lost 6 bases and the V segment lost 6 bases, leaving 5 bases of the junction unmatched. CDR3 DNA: TGTGCCAGCAGATGGGACAGGGGACGCGAGCAGTACTTC. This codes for CASRWDRGREQYF.

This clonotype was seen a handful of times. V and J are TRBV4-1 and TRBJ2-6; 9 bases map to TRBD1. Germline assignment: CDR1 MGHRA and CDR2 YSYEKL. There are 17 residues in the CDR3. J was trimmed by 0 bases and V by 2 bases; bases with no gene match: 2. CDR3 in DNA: TGCGCCAGCAGCCAACCGACAGGGGGCTCTGGGGCCAACGTCCTGACTTTC. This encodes CASSQPTGGSGANVLTF.

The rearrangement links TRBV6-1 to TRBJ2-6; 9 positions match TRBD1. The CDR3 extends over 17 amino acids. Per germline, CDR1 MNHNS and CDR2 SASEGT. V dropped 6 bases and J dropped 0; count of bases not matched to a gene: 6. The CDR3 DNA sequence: TGTGCCAGCAGCCGGGACAGGGCCTTCTCTGGGGCCAACGTCCTGACTTTC. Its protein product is CASSRDRAFSGANVLTF.

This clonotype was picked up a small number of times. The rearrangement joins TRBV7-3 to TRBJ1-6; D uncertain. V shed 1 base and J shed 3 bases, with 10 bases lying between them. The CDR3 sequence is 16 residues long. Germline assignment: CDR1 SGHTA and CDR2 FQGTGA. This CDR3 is CASSLIPGSYNSPLHF. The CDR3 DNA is TGTGCCAGCAGCTTAATTCCGGGCAGCTATAATTCACCCCTCCACTTT.

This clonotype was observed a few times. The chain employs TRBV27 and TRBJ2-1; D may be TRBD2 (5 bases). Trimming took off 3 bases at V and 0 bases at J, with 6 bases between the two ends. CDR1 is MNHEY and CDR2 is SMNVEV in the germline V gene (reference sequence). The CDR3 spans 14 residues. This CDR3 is CASSFAGSYNEQFF. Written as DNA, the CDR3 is TGTGCCAGCAGTTTCGCGGGCTCCTACAATGAGCAGTTCTTC.

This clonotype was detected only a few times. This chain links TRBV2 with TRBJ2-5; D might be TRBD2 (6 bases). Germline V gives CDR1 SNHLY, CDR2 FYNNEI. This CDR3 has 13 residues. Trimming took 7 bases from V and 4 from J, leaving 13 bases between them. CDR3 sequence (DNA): TGTGCCAGCAATAGCGGCCCAGGAGAGACCCAGTACTTC. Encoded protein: CASNSGPGETQYF.

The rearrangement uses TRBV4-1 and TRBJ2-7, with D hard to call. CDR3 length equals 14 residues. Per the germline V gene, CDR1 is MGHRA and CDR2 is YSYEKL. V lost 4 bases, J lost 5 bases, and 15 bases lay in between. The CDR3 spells CASSPQIIGHEQYF. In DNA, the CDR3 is TGCGCCAGCAGCCCCCAAATTATAGGACACGAGCAGTACTTC.

The CDR3 is CASSIYTEAFF. Written as DNA, the CDR3 is TGTGCCAGCAGCATTTACACTGAAGCTTTCTTT. The chain is built from TRBV7-9 and TRBJ1-1; D call uncertain. Trimming removed 5 bases at V and 3 bases at J, with 4 bases between. Germline-derived CDR1 and CDR2 are SEHNR and FQNEAQ (reference sequence). This CDR3 region has 11 residues.

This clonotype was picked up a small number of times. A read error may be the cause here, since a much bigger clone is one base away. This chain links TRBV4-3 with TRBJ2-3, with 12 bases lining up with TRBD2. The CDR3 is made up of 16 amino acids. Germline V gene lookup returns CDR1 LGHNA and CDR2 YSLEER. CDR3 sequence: CAGSSLAGGYTDTQYF. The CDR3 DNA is TGCGCCGGCAGCTCCCTAGCGGGGGGGTACACAGATACGCAGTATTTT.

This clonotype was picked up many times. This chain's CDR3 is CASSLNLNTEAFF. The CDR3 DNA is TGTGCCAGCAGCTTAAATTTGAACACTGAAGCTTTCTTT. The genes are TRBV11-2 and TRBJ1-1, with D unresolved. Germline CDR1 reads SGHAT; CDR2 reads FQNNGV. V was cut by 2 bases and J by 0 bases, with 4 bases left in between. The CDR3 sequence is 13 residues long.

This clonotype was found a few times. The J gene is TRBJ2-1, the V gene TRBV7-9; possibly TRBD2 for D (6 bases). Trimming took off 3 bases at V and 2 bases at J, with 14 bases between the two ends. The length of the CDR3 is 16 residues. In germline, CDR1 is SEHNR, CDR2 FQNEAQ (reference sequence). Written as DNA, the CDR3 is TGTGCCAGCAGCTTGCGCGGGGCCGCCCCCTACAATGAGCAGTTCTTC. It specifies CASSLRGAAPYNEQFF. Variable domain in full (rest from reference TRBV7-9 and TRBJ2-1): DTGVSQNPRHKITKRGQNVTFRCDPISEHNRLYWYRQTLGQGPEFLTYFQNEAQLEKSRLLSDRFSAERPKGSFSTLEIQRTEQGDSAMYLCASSLRGAAPYNEQFFGPGTRLTVL.